A selection of T cell receptor beta chains follows, all from one sample in a study of blood T cell repertoires in COVID-19. The table came from immunoSEQ multiplex PCR; TCRdb's copy has only in-frame clones and leaves some out. The profile shows about 190,000 clones, about 90% of them singletons. The specimen was peripheral blood. The source is a man aged 50 to 60 with acute or convalescent COVID-19. CDR3s include the opening cysteine and the closing phenylalanine or tryptophan. A D gene is named only where the DNA matches it firmly. Not every row has a clone size; where given, it reads once, few, many or a size class.

j_call clone_size d_call v_call cdr3_aa cdr3_nt
TRBJ2-2 NA TRBD2 TRBV7-8 CASSLGSSGGANTGELFF TGTGCCAGCAGCTTAGGCTCTAGCGGGGGGGCGAACACCGGGGAGCTGTTTTTT
TRBJ2-3 once NA TRBV18 CASSAYYGADTQYF TGTGCCAGCTCAGCGTATTACGGGGCAGATACGCAGTATTTT
TRBJ2-3 NA TRBD2 TRBV4-2 CASSQEPGLPTDTQYF TGTGCCAGCAGCCAAGAGCCGGGACTACCCACAGATACGCAGTATTTT
TRBJ1-4 NA NA TRBV6-5 CASNSLRVVEEKLFF TGTGCCAGCAATTCCCTCAGGGTGGTTGAAGAAAAACTGTTTTTT
TRBJ2-1 NA TRBD2 TRBV19 CASSIRRGWYNEQFF TGTGCCAGTAGTATCCGGCGGGGGTGGTACAATGAGCAGTTCTTC
TRBJ1-5 NA NA TRBV6-6 CASRKTEHQPQHF TGTGCCAGCAGGAAGACAGAACATCAGCCCCAGCATTTT
TRBJ2-4 NA NA TRBV6-1 CASSEAGGNIQYF TGTGCCAGCAGTGAAGCGGGGGGAAACATTCAGTACTTC
TRBJ1-4 few NA TRBV6-6 CASSYDSPNEKLFF TGTGCCAGCAGTTACGACAGTCCTAATGAAAAACTGTTTTTT
TRBJ1-1 NA TRBD1 TRBV23-1 CASSPGTENYTEAFF TGCGCCAGCAGTCCAGGGACAGAAAACTACACTGAAGCTTTCTTT
TRBJ1-2 NA TRBD1 TRBV28 CASRPRGQGALYTF TGTGCCAGCAGGCCCCGGGGACAGGGGGCCCTTTACACCTTC
TRBJ2-7 NA TRBD2 TRBV14 CASRQAGTSGYEQYF TGTGCCAGCAGACAAGCCGGGACTAGCGGGTACGAGCAGTACTTC
TRBJ2-1 NA NA TRBV5-4 CASSRGQLNEQFF TGTGCCAGCAGCCGCGGACAGTTGAATGAGCAGTTCTTC